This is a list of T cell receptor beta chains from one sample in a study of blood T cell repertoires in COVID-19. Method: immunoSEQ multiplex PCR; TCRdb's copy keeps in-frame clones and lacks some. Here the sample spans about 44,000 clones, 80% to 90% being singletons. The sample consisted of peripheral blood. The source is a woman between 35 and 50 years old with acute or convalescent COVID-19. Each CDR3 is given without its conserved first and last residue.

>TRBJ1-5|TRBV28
ASSSSTGDNLNQPQH
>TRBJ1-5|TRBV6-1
ASSDSGINNQPQH
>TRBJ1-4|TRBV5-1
ASSVQGGIEEKLF
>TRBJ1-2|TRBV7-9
ASSPGTGGNYGYT
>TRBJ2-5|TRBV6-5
ASRGEVGTQY
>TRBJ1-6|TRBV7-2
ASSGGWVYSPLH
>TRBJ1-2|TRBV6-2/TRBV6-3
ASSYFPSTADYGYT
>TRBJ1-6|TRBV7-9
ASSPGNNSPLH
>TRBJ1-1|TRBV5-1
ASTWGGPGTGEGSEAF
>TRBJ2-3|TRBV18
ASSPVSGGSGDTQY
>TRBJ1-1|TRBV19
ASSIGGAEAF
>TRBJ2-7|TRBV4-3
ASSHERTGRGEQY
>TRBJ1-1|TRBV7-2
ASSRRGLDTEAF
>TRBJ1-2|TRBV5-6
ASSGDRPGYT
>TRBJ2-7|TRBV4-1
ASSLQPQGTAFYEQY
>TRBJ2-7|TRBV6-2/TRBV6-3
ASSYSGRAYEQY
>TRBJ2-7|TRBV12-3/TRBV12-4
ASSLSGGGEQY
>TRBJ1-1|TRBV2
ASSGQGITEAF
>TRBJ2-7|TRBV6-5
ASSYSWGRRVQEQY
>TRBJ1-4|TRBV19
ASSTRPSSEKLF
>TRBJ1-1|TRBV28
ASSGRDRESEAF
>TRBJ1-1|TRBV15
ATSRGGTGGMAGEAF